A single TCR beta chain is shown here with its context. This CDR3 spans 16 amino acids. With 0 bases removed from V and 0 bases from J, the gap between germline ends came to 9 bases. Germline CDR1 and CDR2: SGHRS and YFSETQ. The sample comes from a study of T cell responses to AZD1222 COVID-19 vaccine. TCRdb's table, derived via immunoSEQ multiplex PCR, lists solely in-frame clones and lacks some. The table shows over 150,000 clones, with under 95% occurring only once. The receptor was derived from an adult in good health. The chain couples TRBV5-1 to TRBJ1-4, with TRBD1 as a possible D gene (5 bases). Material: peripheral blood, obtained on day 0 of MenACWY control vaccination. CDR3 nucleotide sequence: TGCGCCAGCAGCTTGGGGCAGGGAGCAACTAATGAAAAACTGTTTTTT. It codes for CASSLGQGATNEKLFF. The variable domain in full, completed from reference TRBV5-1 and TRBJ1-4, reads KAGVTQTPRYLIKTRGQQVTLSCSPISGHRSVSWYQQTPGQGLQFLFEYFSETQRNKGNFPGRFSGRQFSNSRSEMNVSTLELGDSALYLCASSLGQGATNEKLFFGSGTQLSVL.